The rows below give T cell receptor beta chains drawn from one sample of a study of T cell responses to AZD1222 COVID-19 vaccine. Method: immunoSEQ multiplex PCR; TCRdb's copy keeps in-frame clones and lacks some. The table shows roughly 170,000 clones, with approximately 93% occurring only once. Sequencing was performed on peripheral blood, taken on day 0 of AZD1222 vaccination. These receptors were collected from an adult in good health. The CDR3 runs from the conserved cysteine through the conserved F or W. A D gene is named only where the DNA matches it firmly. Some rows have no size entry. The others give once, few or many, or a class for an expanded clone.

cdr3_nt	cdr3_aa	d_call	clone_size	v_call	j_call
TGTGCCAGCAACGCGGACTATTCACCCCTCCACTTT	CASNADYSPLHF	.	.	TRBV6-6	TRBJ1-6
TGTGCCAGCAGCTTTTTCCAACTAAGGGGTTTAATGGATATGACAGATACGCAGTATTTT	CASSFFQLRGLMDMTDTQYF	.	.	TRBV5-4	TRBJ2-3
TGTGCCAGCAGCTTAGGGCCCTATGGCTACACCTTC	CASSLGPYGYTF	.	.	TRBV7-2	TRBJ1-2
TGTGCCAGCAGTTTGTGGGGGGGCGACGAGCAGTACTTC	CASSLWGGDEQYF	.	.	TRBV12-3/TRBV12-4	TRBJ2-7
TGCAGCGTGACCCCCCGACAGACCAACACTGAAGCTTTCTTT	CSVTPRQTNTEAFF	.	.	TRBV29-1	TRBJ1-1
TGTGCCAGCTCACGGCGGAACGAGCAGTACTTC	CASSRRNEQYF	.	.	TRBV18	TRBJ2-7
TGTGCCAGCAGTTCCACAGGGGATAAGAACAATGAGCAGTTCTTC	CASSSTGDKNNEQFF	TRBD1	.	TRBV28	TRBJ2-1
TGTGCCAGTAGTCCGGGACAGCAGAACACTGAAGCTTTCTTT	CASSPGQQNTEAFF	TRBD1	.	TRBV19	TRBJ1-1
TGTGCCAGCAGCTCACCCAGGACAGGGAGGGGAGAAAAACTGTTTTTT	CASSSPRTGRGEKLFF	TRBD1	.	TRBV7-9	TRBJ1-4
TGTGCCAGCAGAGACCCACCCAGGGGTTGGACCTACGAGCAGTACTTC	CASRDPPRGWTYEQYF	.	.	TRBV7-8	TRBJ2-7
TGCGCCAGCAGCTTGGCTAGCGGGGGCCCTAGCACAGATACGCAGTATTTT	CASSLASGGPSTDTQYF	TRBD2	.	TRBV5-1	TRBJ2-3
TGTGCCAGCAGCCCTAGACTAGGGCAACAAGAGACCCAGTACTTC	CASSPRLGQQETQYF	.	.	TRBV5-4	TRBJ2-5
TGTGCCAGCAGCGCCTGGGAGACCCAGTACTTC	CASSAWETQYF	.	once	TRBV6-5	TRBJ2-5
TGTGCCAGCAGTTACTCCGGCCTCCGGAATTCACCCCTCCACTTT	CASSYSGLRNSPLHF	.	.	TRBV6-5	TRBJ1-6
TGTGCCAGCAGCTTAGTACAGGGCGTAAACACCATATATTTT	CASSLVQGVNTIYF	.	.	TRBV7-2	TRBJ1-3
TGCAGCATGGGGGAAGAGACCCAGTACTTC	CSMGEETQYF	.	.	TRBV29-1	TRBJ2-5
TGTGCCAGCAGTTACCCCTCGGAATATCAACCCTCGAACCCTCTAAGCGATGGCTACACCTTC	CASSYPSEYQPSNPLSDGYTF	.	.	TRBV6-2/TRBV6-3	TRBJ1-2
TGTGCCAGCAGCTTAGAAGGAGGAACATTGAACACTGAAGCTTTCTTT	CASSLEGGTLNTEAFF	.	.	TRBV7-8	TRBJ1-1
TGTGCCAGCAGTTGGGGACAGGAGAACACTGAAGCTTTCTTT	CASSWGQENTEAFF	TRBD1	.	TRBV27	TRBJ1-1
TGTGCCAGCAGCGTTCGATCTAGCGGCGAGCAGTACTTC	CASSVRSSGEQYF	TRBD2	.	TRBV9	TRBJ2-7
TGTGCCAGCAGTTTTGCAGGGGAGAACGGGGAGCTGTTTTTT	CASSFAGENGELFF	.	.	TRBV28	TRBJ2-2
TGTGCCAGCAAAGATTCACCTCCCGGGACGCTCGAATGGATAGCCAAAAACATTCAGTACTTC	CASKDSPPGTLEWIAKNIQYF	.	.	TRBV2	TRBJ2-4
TGTGCCAGCAGGTCCCACAGGGACACCTCTGGAAACACCATATATTTT	CASRSHRDTSGNTIYF	.	.	TRBV7-2	TRBJ1-3
TGTGCCAGCTTCGCGGGGGGCCTTGTGGGCCTGTATGGCTACACCTTC	CASFAGGLVGLYGYTF	.	.	TRBV2	TRBJ1-2
TGTGCCAGCAGCCTACCAACGGGAACCGGGACGTCAGGCTACACCTTC	CASSLPTGTGTSGYTF	.	.	TRBV4-2	TRBJ1-2
TGCAGTCGTTGGACAGGGTTTGGCTACACCTTC	CSRWTGFGYTF	TRBD1	once	TRBV20-1	TRBJ1-2
TGTGCCAGCAGTGAGGGGGGGAGGACTGAAGCTTTCTTT	CASSEGGRTEAFF	.	.	TRBV2	TRBJ1-1
TGTGCCATCAGTTCGAAACATGACGGGTACGAGCAGTACTTC	CAISSKHDGYEQYF	.	.	TRBV10-3	TRBJ2-7
TGTGCCAGCAGCCAAGACGTAGGGTTTGGCTACACCTTC	CASSQDVGFGYTF	.	.	TRBV3-1/TRBV3-2	TRBJ1-2
TGTGCCAGCAGCCCGGGACCGACGGGGCAACACTCTGGGGCCAACGTCCTGACTTTC	CASSPGPTGQHSGANVLTF	.	.	TRBV7-9	TRBJ2-6
TGTGCCAGCAGTTACGGTACAGGGGCGGCGAACACTGAAGCTTTCTTT	CASSYGTGAANTEAFF	TRBD1	.	TRBV6-5	TRBJ1-1
TGTGCCAGCAGCTCTGGGACACAATCGACCAAGCAGTACTTC	CASSSGTQSTKQYF	.	.	TRBV6-5	TRBJ2-7
TGTGCCAGCAGCGTAGCTGGTGGGGGGGTTACCTACAATGAGCAGTTCTTC	CASSVAGGGVTYNEQFF	TRBD2	.	TRBV9	TRBJ2-1
TGTGCCAGCTCGTCAGGAGCCCGCGCCGACAGGACAGGACAGCCCCAGCATTTT	CASSSGARADRTGQPQHF	TRBD1	.	TRBV18	TRBJ1-5
TGTGCCATCAGTCGTCAGCGGGTCACTAGGGACACAGATACGCAGTATTTT	CAISRQRVTRDTDTQYF	.	.	TRBV10-3	TRBJ2-3
TGTGCCAGCAGTTACTCGGGTAATATAGCGGCCGAGCAGTTCTTC	CASSYSGNIAAEQFF	.	.	TRBV6-5	TRBJ2-1
TGTGCCAGCAGTTACTCTAGGACAGGGGGCCGCGGCTACACCTTC	CASSYSRTGGRGYTF	TRBD1	.	TRBV6-5	TRBJ1-2
TGTGCCAGCAGTCAAGGTCTCTCTGGAAACACCATATATTTT	CASSQGLSGNTIYF	.	.	TRBV7-7	TRBJ1-3
TGTGCCAGCAGTTCGGCAGAGGTGGAGACCCAGTACTTC	CASSSAEVETQYF	.	.	TRBV6-2/TRBV6-3	TRBJ2-5
TGTGCCAGTAGGAGGGGACAGGTGACCGGGGAGCTGTTTTTT	CASRRGQVTGELFF	TRBD1	.	TRBV19	TRBJ2-2
TGTGCCAGCAGTTTCGGGACGGATTCATATGGCTACACCTTC	CASSFGTDSYGYTF	.	.	TRBV6-5	TRBJ1-2
TGTGCCAGCGCCCAAGTTTCGAGTACGAATCAGCCCCAGCATTTT	CASAQVSSTNQPQHF	.	.	TRBV2	TRBJ1-5
TGTGCCAGCAGCGTAGGAGGGGGTGGCCAGCCCCAGCATTTT	CASSVGGGGQPQHF	.	.	TRBV9	TRBJ1-5
TGTGCCAGCAGATTTACAGGGGTTGGAAACACCATATATTTT	CASRFTGVGNTIYF	TRBD1	.	TRBV6-4	TRBJ1-3
TGTGCCAGCAGTGAAGGCGGGGGCGAAAAACTGTTTTTT	CASSEGGGEKLFF	.	.	TRBV6-1	TRBJ1-4
TGTGCCTCAAGATCTAGCGGAAAAGCTGATACGCAGTATTTT	CASRSSGKADTQYF	TRBD2	.	TRBV28	TRBJ2-3
TGTGCCAGCAGCCAAAAACAGGGTCAAGAGACCCAGTACTTC	CASSQKQGQETQYF	.	.	TRBV3-1/TRBV3-2	TRBJ2-5
TGTGCCAGCAGCTTGGCTGGGGGACAGGGATCCTACAATGAGCAGTTCTTC	CASSLAGGQGSYNEQFF	TRBD1	.	TRBV5-4	TRBJ2-1
TGCGCCAGCAGCTTGGGGCCAAGGGACTCCTATAATTCACCCCTCCACTTT	CASSLGPRDSYNSPLHF	.	.	TRBV5-1	TRBJ1-6
TGCGCCAGCAGCTTGGGGGGACGGAACGAGCAGTACTTC	CASSLGGRNEQYF	.	.	TRBV5-1	TRBJ2-7
TGCGCCAGCAGCTTGCCAGGGGGAGGTGAAACTGAAGCTTTCTTT	CASSLPGGGETEAFF	TRBD1	.	TRBV5-1	TRBJ1-1
TGTGCCAGCAGTTTCGACAGGGGTGCGTACGAGCAGTACTTC	CASSFDRGAYEQYF	TRBD1	.	TRBV2	TRBJ2-7
TGTGCCAGCAGCCAAGGTGGGGTAGGTGAAAAACTGTTTTTT	CASSQGGVGEKLFF	.	.	TRBV3-1/TRBV3-2	TRBJ1-4
TGTGCCAGCAGCTTATCAGGGGAACAGGGCTATGGCTACACCTTC	CASSLSGEQGYGYTF	.	.	TRBV7-9	TRBJ1-2
TGTGCCAGCTCACCACCGGAAAACTATGGCTACACCTTC	CASSPPENYGYTF	.	.	TRBV18	TRBJ1-2
TGTGCCAGTAGTATAGGGGGACAGAATTCACCCCTCCACTTT	CASSIGGQNSPLHF	TRBD1	once	TRBV19	TRBJ1-6
TGTGCCAGCAGCGTATCGGGGCGGTTGAACACTGAAGCTTTCTTT	CASSVSGRLNTEAFF	.	.	TRBV9	TRBJ1-1